This T cell receptor (beta chain) appears in the sequencing data of a study of shared clonotypes between healthy human individuals. This clone appeared a single time. The CDR3 is made up of 16 amino acids. Germline V gene data show CDR1 as SEHNR and CDR2 as FQNEAQ (reference sequence). Trimming shortened V by 1 base and J by 4 bases, and 16 bases separated the two germline ends. Using immunoSEQ multiplex PCR, the repertoire was profiled, and TCRdb retains in-frame clones only, with some absent. The data contain about 600,000 clones, roughly 72% of them singletons. Healthy adults negative for HIV, lacking recent acute infections or vaccinations, served as donors.

The origin of this receptor is a middle-aged woman in good health. Some clones in this sample may be carry-over from other donors' samples. Sequencing was carried out using PBMCs. This chain connects TRBV7-9 to TRBJ1-1, with a possible D match to TRBD1 (5 bases). The CDR3 loop reads CASSLVLARDSTEAFF. Here the CDR3 DNA reads TGTGCCAGCAGCTTAGTCTTGGCGAGAGACAGCACTGAAGCTTTCTTT.